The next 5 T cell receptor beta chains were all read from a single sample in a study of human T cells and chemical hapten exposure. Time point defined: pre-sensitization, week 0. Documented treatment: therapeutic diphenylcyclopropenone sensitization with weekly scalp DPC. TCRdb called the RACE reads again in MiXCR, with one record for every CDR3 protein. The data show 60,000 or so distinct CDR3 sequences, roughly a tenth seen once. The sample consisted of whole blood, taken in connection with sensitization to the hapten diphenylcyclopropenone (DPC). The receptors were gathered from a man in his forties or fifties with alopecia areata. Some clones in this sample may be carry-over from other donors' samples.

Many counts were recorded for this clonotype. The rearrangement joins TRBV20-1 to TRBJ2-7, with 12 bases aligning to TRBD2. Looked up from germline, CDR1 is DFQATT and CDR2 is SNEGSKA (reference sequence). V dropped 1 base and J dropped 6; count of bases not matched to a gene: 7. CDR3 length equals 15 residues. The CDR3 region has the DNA TGCAGTGCTAGAGTAAAGGGACTAGCGGGCGGCGAGCAGTACTTC. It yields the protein CSARVKGLAGGEQYF.

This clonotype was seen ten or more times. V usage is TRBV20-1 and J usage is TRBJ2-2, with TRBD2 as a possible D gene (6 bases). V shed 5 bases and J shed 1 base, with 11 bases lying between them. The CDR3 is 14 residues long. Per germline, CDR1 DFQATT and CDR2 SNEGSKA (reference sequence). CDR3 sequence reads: CSALGLLNTGELFF. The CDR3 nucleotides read TGCAGTGCTTTGGGACTCCTGAACACCGGGGAGCTGTTTTTT.

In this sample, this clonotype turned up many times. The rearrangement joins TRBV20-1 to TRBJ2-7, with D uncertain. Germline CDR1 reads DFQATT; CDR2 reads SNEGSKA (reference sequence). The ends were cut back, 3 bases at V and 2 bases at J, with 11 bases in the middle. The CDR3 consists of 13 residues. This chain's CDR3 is CSASQDATYEQYF. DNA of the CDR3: TGCAGTGCTAGTCAGGACGCGACCTACGAGCAGTACTTC.

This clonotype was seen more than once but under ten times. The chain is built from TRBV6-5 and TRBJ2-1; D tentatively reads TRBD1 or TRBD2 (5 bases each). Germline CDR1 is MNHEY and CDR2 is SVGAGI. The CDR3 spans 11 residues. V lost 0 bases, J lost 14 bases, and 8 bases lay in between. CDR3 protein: CASSYSGVEFF. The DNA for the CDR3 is TGTGCCAGCAGTTACTCGGGGGTGGAGTTCTTC.

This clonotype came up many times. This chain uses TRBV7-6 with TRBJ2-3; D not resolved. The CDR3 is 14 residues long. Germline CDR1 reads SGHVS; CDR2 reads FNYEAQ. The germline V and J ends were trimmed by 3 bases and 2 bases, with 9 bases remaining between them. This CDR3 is CASSFGPTTDTQYF. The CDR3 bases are TGTGCCAGCAGCTTCGGACCCACCACAGATACGCAGTATTTT.